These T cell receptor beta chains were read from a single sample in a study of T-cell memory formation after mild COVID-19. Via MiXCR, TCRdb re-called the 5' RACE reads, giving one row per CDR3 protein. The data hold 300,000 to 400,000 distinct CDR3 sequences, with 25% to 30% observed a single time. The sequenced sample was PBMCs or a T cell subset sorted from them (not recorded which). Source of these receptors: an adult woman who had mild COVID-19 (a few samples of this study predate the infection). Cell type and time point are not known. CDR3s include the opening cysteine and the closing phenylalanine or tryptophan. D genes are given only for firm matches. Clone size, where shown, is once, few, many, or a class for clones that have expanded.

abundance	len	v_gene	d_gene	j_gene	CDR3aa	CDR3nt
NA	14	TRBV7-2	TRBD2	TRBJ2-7	CASSYLGTNYEQYF	TGTGCCAGCAGCTATCTCGGGACTAACTACGAGCAGTACTTC
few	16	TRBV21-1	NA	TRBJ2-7	CASSKPKDGSSYEQYF	TGTGCCAGCAGCAAACCGAAGGACGGAAGCTCCTACGAGCAGTACTTC
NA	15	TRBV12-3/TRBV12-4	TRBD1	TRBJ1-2	CASSFGRQGIHGYTF	TGTGCCAGCAGTTTTGGCCGACAGGGGATTCATGGCTACACCTTC
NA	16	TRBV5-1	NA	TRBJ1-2	CASSLAAGPTNYGYTF	TGCGCCAGCAGCTTGGCGGCCGGGCCCACTAACTATGGCTACACCTTC
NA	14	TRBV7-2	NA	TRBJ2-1	CASRGQDSYNEQFF	TGTGCCAGCAGGGGACAAGACTCCTACAATGAGCAGTTCTTC
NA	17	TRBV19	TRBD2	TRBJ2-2	CASSIDRSGSLTGELFF	TGTGCCAGTAGTATAGACCGCAGCGGGAGCCTCACCGGGGAGCTGTTTTTT
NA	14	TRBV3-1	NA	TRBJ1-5	CASSPWTDNQPHHF	TGTGCCAGCAGCCCATGGACAGATAATCAGCCCCATCATTTT
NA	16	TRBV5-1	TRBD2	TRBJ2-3	CASSGDSSGVADTQYF	TGCGCCAGCAGCGGTGACTCTAGCGGGGTAGCAGATACGCAGTATTTT
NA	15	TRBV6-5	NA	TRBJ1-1	CASSEWGEAGTEAFF	TGTGCCAGCAGTGAATGGGGGGAGGCGGGCACTGAAGCTTTCTTT
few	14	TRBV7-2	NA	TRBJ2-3	CASSRWGSLDTQYF	TGTGCCAGCAGCCGTTGGGGCAGCTTAGATACGCAGTATTTT
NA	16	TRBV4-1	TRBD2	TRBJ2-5	CASSPPLTSGQETQYF	TGCGCCAGCAGCCCACCCTTGACTAGCGGACAAGAGACCCAGTACTTC
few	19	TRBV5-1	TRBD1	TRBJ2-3	CASSLAWPGGLGGTDTQYF	TGCGCCAGCAGCTTGGCGTGGCCAGGGGGCCTCGGGGGCACAGATACGCAGTATTTT
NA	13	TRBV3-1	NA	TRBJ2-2	CASSLGGLEELFF	TGTGCCAGCAGCCTCGGCGGGTTGGAGGAGCTGTTTTTT
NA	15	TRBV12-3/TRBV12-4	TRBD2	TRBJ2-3	CASTIAGGLADTQYF	TGTGCCAGCACCATAGCGGGGGGGCTCGCAGATACGCAGTATTTT
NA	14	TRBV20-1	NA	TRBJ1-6	CSARQGANNSPLHF	TGCAGTGCCCGGCAAGGGGCCAATAATTCACCCCTCCACTTT
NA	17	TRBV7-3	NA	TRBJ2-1	CASSKAAVGPSYNEQFF	TGTGCCAGCAGCAAGGCGGCAGTGGGGCCCTCCTACAATGAGCAGTTCTTC
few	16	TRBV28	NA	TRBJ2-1	CASIVPAGAGRNEQFF	TGTGCCAGCATCGTCCCCGCGGGGGCAGGGCGGAATGAGCAGTTCTTC
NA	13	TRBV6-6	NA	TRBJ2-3	CASTSRGSDTQYF	TGTGCCAGCACCTCAAGGGGGTCAGATACGCAGTATTTT
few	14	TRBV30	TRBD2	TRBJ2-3	CAWSRTRRTDTQYF	TGTGCCTGGAGTCGGACTAGACGCACAGATACGCAGTATTTT
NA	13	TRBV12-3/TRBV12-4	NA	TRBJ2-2	CASSLVETGELFF	TGTGCCAGCAGTTTGGTGGAGACCGGGGAGCTGTTTTTT
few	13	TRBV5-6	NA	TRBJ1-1	CASSRGGNTEAFF	TGTGCCAGCAGCCGGGGCGGGAACACTGAAGCTTTCTTT
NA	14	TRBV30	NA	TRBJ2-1	CAWSPQENYNEQFF	TGTGCCTGGAGTCCACAGGAGAACTACAATGAGCAGTTCTTC
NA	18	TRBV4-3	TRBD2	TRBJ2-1	CASSQDLNAGGIYNEQFF	TGCGCCAGCAGCCAAGATCTTAACGCGGGAGGGATCTACAATGAGCAGTTCTTC
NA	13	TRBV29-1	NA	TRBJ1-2	CSVASYRRTSYTF	TGCAGCGTCGCATCTTACAGGCGCACGAGCTACACCTTC
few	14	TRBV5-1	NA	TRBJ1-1	CASSLEVDELEAFF	TGCGCCAGCAGCTTGGAGGTTGACGAGCTCGAAGCTTTCTTT
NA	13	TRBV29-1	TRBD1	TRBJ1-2	CSVEEQGLYGYTF	TGCAGCGTTGAGGAACAGGGGCTTTACGGCTACACCTTC
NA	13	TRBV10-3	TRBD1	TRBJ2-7	CAISRDRDYEQYF	TGTGCCATCAGTCGGGACAGGGACTACGAGCAGTACTTC
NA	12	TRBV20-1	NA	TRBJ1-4	CSAMSNNEKLFF	TGCAGTGCTATGAGTAATAATGAAAAACTGTTTTTT
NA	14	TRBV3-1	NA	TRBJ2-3	CASSQESQFGTQYF	TGTGCCAGCAGCCAAGAAAGTCAGTTCGGTACGCAGTATTTT
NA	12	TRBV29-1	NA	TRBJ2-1	CSASPTYNEQFF	TGCAGCGCGTCCCCTACTTACAATGAGCAGTTCTTC
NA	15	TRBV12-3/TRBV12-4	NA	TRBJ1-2	CASRKSPRLNYGYTF	TGTGCCAGCAGAAAGAGCCCAAGGCTTAACTATGGCTACACCTTC
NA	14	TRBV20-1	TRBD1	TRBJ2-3	CSVRQGATPDTQYF	TGCAGTGTACGACAGGGGGCCACACCAGATACGCAGTATTTT
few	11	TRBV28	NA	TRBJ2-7	CASRGGTIWYF	TGTGCCAGCAGGGGGGGGACAATATGGTACTTC
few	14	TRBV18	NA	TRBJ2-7	CASSKPGRAYEQYF	TGTGCCAGCTCAAAACCCGGCAGGGCCTACGAGCAGTACTTC
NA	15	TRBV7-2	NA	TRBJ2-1	CASSRGGKSLNEQFF	TGTGCCAGCAGCAGAGGCGGTAAGTCCCTTAATGAGCAGTTCTTC
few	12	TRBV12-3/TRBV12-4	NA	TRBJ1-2	CASSLFGYGYTF	TGTGCCAGCAGTTTGTTTGGCTATGGCTACACCTTC
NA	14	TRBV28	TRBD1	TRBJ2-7	CASSTTGGSYEQYF	TGTGCCAGCAGCACCACAGGGGGCTCCTACGAGCAGTACTTC
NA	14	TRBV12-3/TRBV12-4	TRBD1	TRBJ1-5	CASSERQGLEPQHF	TGTGCCAGCAGTGAAAGACAGGGCTTAGAGCCCCAGCATTTT
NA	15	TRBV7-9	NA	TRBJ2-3	CASSLSLASTDTQYF	TGTGCCAGCAGCTTATCGCTAGCTAGCACAGATACGCAGTATTTT
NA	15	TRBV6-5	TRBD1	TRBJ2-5	CASSYLTGGKETQYF	TGTGCCAGCAGTTATCTCACAGGGGGAAAAGAGACCCAGTACTTC
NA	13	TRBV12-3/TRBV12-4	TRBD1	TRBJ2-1	CASSAGGGLLQFF	TGTGCCAGCAGCGCAGGGGGCGGGTTACTTCAGTTCTTC
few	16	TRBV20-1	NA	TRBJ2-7	CSARDASPKDAYEQYF	TGCAGTGCTAGAGACGCCAGTCCTAAGGATGCGTACGAGCAGTACTTC
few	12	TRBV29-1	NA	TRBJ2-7	CSVGTSADEQYF	TGCAGCGTCGGGACATCGGCGGACGAGCAGTACTTC
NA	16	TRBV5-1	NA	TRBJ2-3	CASTLGGGAGTDTQYF	TGCGCCAGCACCCTCGGAGGGGGGGCCGGCACAGATACGCAGTATTTT
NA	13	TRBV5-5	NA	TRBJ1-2	CASSFRALNGYTF	TGTGCCAGCAGCTTTAGAGCTTTAAATGGCTACACCTTC
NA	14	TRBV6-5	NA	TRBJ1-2	CASSYKGEGGRRTF	TGTGCCAGCAGTTACAAGGGAGAAGGGGGAAGAAGGACCTTC
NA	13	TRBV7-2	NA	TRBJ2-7	CASSIYKAYEQYF	TGTGCCAGCAGCATTTATAAGGCGTACGAGCAGTACTTC
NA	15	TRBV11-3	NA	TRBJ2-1	CASSLRTRGHNEQFF	TGTGCCAGCAGCCTACGGACTAGGGGGCACAATGAGCAGTTCTTC
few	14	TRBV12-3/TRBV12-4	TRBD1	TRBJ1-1	CASSPTGVGTEAFF	TGTGCCAGCAGTCCTACAGGGGTGGGCACTGAAGCTTTCTTT
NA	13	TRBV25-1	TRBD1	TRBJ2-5	CASSEPGQGNQYF	TGTGCCAGCAGTGAACCGGGACAGGGTAACCAGTACTTC
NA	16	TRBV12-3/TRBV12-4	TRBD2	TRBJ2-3	CASSLPSGLFVDTQYF	TGTGCCAGCAGTCTTCCTAGCGGGCTGTTCGTAGATACGCAGTATTTT
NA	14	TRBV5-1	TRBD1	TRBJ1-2	CASSWTGLAYGYTF	TGCGCCAGCAGCTGGACAGGGTTGGCCTATGGCTACACCTTC
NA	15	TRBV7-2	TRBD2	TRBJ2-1	CASSLSGGIYNEQFF	TGTGCCAGCAGCTTAAGCGGGGGGATCTACAATGAGCAGTTCTTC
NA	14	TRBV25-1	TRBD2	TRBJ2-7	CASSETSGWYEQYF	TGTGCCAGCAGTGAGACTAGCGGGTGGTACGAGCAGTACTTC
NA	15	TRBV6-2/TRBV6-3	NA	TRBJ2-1	CASSRLAAARYEQFF	TGTGCCAGCAGTCGACTGGCGGCGGCACGGTATGAGCAGTTCTTC
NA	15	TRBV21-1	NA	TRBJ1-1	CASSSASRENTEAFF	TGTGCCAGCAGCTCCGCCTCTCGGGAGAACACTGAAGCTTTCTTT
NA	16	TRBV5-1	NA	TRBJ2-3	CASSGLTGIGTDTQYF	TGCGCCAGCAGCGGCCTTACAGGGATCGGTACAGATACGCAGTATTTT
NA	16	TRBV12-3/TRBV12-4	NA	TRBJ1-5	CASSLAGGGGNQPQHF	TGTGCCAGCAGTTTAGCGGGTGGAGGGGGAAATCAGCCCCAGCATTTT
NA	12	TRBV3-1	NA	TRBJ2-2	CASSPPAGELFF	TGTGCCAGCAGCCCTCCCGCCGGGGAGCTGTTTTTT